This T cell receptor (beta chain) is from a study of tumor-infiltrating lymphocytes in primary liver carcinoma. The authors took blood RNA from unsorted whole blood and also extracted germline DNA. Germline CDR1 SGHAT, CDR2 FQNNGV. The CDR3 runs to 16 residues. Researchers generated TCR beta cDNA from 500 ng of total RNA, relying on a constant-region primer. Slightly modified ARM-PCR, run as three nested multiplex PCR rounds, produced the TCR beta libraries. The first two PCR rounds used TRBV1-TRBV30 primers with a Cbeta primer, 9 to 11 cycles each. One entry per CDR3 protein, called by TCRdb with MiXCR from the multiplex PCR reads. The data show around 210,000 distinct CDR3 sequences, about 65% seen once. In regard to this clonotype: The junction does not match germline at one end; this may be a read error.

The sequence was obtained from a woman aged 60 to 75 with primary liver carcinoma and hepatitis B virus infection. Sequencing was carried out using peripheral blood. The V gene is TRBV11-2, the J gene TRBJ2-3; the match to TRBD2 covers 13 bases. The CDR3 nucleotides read TGTGCCAGCAGCCTGGGACTAGCGGGATTCACAGATACGCAGAATTTT. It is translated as CASSLGLAGFTDTQNF.